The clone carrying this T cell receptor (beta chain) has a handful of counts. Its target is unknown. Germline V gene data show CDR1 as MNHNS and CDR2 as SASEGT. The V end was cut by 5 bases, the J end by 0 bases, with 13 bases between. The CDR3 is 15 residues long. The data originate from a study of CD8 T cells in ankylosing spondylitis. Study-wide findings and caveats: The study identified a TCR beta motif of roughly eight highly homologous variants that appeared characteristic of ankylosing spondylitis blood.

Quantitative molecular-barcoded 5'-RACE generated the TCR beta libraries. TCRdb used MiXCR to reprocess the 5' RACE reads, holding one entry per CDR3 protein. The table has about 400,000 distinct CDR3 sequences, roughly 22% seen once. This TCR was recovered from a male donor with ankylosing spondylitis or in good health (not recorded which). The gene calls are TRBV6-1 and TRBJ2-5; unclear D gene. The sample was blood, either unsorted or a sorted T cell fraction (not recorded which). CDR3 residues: CASSLLRSYQETQYF. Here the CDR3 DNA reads TGTGCCAGCAGTCTTCTACGATCCTACCAAGAGACCCAGTACTTC.